The text below deals with one T cell receptor beta chain. The antigen is not known. Generated by immunoSEQ multiplex PCR, the TCRdb table keeps only in-frame clones and is missing some. The sample contains under 200,000 clones, 89% of which appear only once. CDR1 SGDLS and CDR2 YYNGEE come from the germline V gene. This CDR3 has 14 residues. The V end lost 0 bases, the J end lost 2 bases, and 8 bases lay between the germline ends. This sample was taken from a study of cytomegalovirus exposure and HLA in healthy donors. General observations from the study: Through in vitro validation, three CMV-associated chains were shown to be specific for CMV antigens.

The sample was PBMCs. The V and J genes are TRBV9 and TRBJ2-5; possible D gene TRBD2, 6 bases. The sequence was obtained from a man aged 18-30 years in good health and CMV-seropositive. The CDR3 nucleotides are TGTGCCAGCAGCGTAGACGGGAGTCAAGAGACCCAGTACTTC. Translated: CASSVDGSQETQYF.